These 24 T cell receptor beta chains were all obtained from the same sample, sequenced in a study. Via MiXCR, TCRdb re-called the RT-PCR reads, giving one row per CDR3 protein. The data show hundreds of thousands of distinct CDR3 sequences, 13% to 15% seen once. The source material was memory CD4+ T cells from blood. The source of these receptors is a female donor in good health, serving as a healthy control.

This rearrangement joins TRBV6-5 to TRBJ2-7; the match to TRBD1 covers 8 bases. The germline V gene has CDR1 MNHEY and CDR2 SVGAGI. This CDR3 has 14 amino acids. The V gene end was trimmed by 10 bases and the J gene end by 2 bases; junction bases not matched to a gene: 10. CDR3 DNA: TGTGCCACTATGCTTTGGACAGGGCCCTACGAGCAGTACTTC. It translates to CATMLWTGPYEQYF.

This clonotype has at least ten counts. This sequence joins TRBV12-3 or TRBV12-4 and TRBJ2-3; D tentatively reads TRBD1 or TRBD2 (5 bases each). Trimming pared 6 bases from V and 6 bases from J, leaving 28 bases between. The CDR3 covers 18 residues. The CDR3 here is CASRGGHPGPQPADTQYF. CDR3 bases: TGTGCCAGCAGAGGAGGTCATCCGGGACCTCAGCCGGCGGATACGCAGTATTTT.

This clonotype has just a few counts. The J gene is TRBJ1-1, the V gene TRBV5-1; unclear D gene. Trimming removed 4 bases from V and 1 base from J, with 14 bases in between. Germline V CDR1 and CDR2: SGHRS, YFSETQ. This CDR3 region has 15 residues. CDR3 DNA: TGCGCCAGCAGCCTCTACAACACAAAGAACACTGAAGCTTTCTTT. This translates into CASSLYNTKNTEAFF.

This clonotype was found many times. V and J are TRBV9 and TRBJ2-3; D gene uncertain. Germline V gives CDR1 SGDLS, CDR2 YYNGEE. The CDR3 contains 12 residues. The V and J ends lost 0 bases and 4 bases respectively, with 3 bases between them. The CDR3 protein is CASSVGADTQYF. The CDR3 DNA sequence: TGTGCCAGCAGCGTAGGTGCAGATACGCAGTATTTT.

This clonotype was seen a few times. The V and J genes are TRBV6-7 and TRBJ2-1, with TRBD2 matching over 9 bases. TRBV6-7 is an ORF, and what it does is uncertain. This CDR3 has 17 residues. The J segment lost 1 base and the V segment lost 5 bases, leaving 9 bases of the junction unmatched. The CDR3 sequence is CASSPVSGRLSYNEQFF. In nucleotides, the CDR3 is TGTGCCAGCAGTCCTGTCAGCGGGAGGCTTTCCTACAATGAGCAGTTCTTC.

This clonotype appeared many times. The CDR3, as DNA: TGCAGTGCTAGGACAGGGAGGGCCTACGAGCAGTACTTC. Its protein is CSARTGRAYEQYF. V gene TRBV20-1 combines with J gene TRBJ2-7; the D gene could be TRBD1 or TRBD2 (7 bases each). Trimming cost V 3 bases and J 2 bases, with 11 bases left between them. There are 13 residues in the CDR3. Germline V gene data show CDR1 as DFQATT and CDR2 as SNEGSKA (reference sequence).

This clonotype was detected only a few times. The J gene is TRBJ2-1, the V gene TRBV20-1, with TRBD1 identical over 12 bases. V was clipped by 4 bases and J by 7 bases; unmatched bases: 11. The germline V gene encodes CDR1 DFQATT and CDR2 SNEGSKA (reference sequence). The CDR3 is 16 residues long. The DNA for the CDR3 is TGCAGTGCTAACTCCCCCGGGACAGGGGGCATGAATGAGCAGTTCTTC. Residues: CSANSPGTGGMNEQFF.

This clonotype was found a few times. The chain combines TRBV6-1 with TRBJ2-7; the match to TRBD1 covers 8 bases. With V trimmed by 5 bases and J by 3 bases, 3 bases remained unmatched. CDR3 length equals 13 residues. In germline, CDR1 is MNHNS, CDR2 SASEGT. The CDR3 region is CASSNTGGYEQYF. In DNA, the CDR3 is TGTGCCAGCAGTAATACAGGGGGCTACGAGCAGTACTTC.

A few counts support this clonotype. The V gene is TRBV5-1, the J gene TRBJ2-3; 9 bases are shared with TRBD2. Germline trimming cut 5 bases from V and 4 bases from J; bases unmatched to any gene: 5. The length of the CDR3 is 14 residues. Germline V gene lookup returns CDR1 SGHRS and CDR2 YFSETQ. The CDR3 loop is CASRPSGISDTQYF. The CDR3 DNA reads as TGCGCCAGCAGACCTAGCGGGATCTCAGATACGCAGTATTTT. Combining the CDR3 with reference TRBV5-1 and TRBJ2-3 gives the whole variable domain KAGVTQTPRYLIKTRGQQVTLSCSPISGHRSVSWYQQTPGQGLQFLFEYFSETQRNKGNFPGRFSGRQFSNSRSEMNVSTLELGDSALYLCASRPSGISDTQYFGPGTRLTVL.

This clonotype was counted only a few times. The rearrangement uses TRBV6-1 and TRBJ2-3; D unclear. The CDR3 consists of 12 residues. Per germline, CDR1 MNHNS and CDR2 SASEGT. Trimming took 10 bases from V and 1 from J, leaving 9 bases between them. CDR3 DNA: TGTGCCACGGATGGAGGCACAGATACGCAGTATTTT. Translation gives CATDGGTDTQYF.

DNA for the CDR3: TGTGCCAGCAGCTTAACCTCCGGGTTTGGAGAAAAACTGTTTTTT. Protein sequence: CASSLTSGFGEKLFF. The chain combines TRBV11-1 with TRBJ1-4; D is undetermined. The V end was cut by 2 bases, the J end by 8 bases, with 15 bases between. The CDR3 runs 15 residues. The germline CDR1 and CDR2 sequences are SGHAT and FQDESV (reference sequence).

This clonotype came up many times. The chain couples TRBV12-3 or TRBV12-4 to TRBJ1-2; no definite D call. With 2 bases removed from V and 8 bases from J, the gap between germline ends came to 9 bases. The CDR3 length is 12 residues. Written as DNA, the CDR3 is TGTGCCAGCAGTTTACAAGGATTCGGCTACACCTTC. This encodes CASSLQGFGYTF.

The rearrangement joins TRBV7-2 to TRBJ2-7, with D possibly being TRBD1 (7 bases). V was pared by 6 bases and J by 3 bases, with 30 bases between. CDR1 is SGHTA and CDR2 is FQGNSA in the germline V gene. This CDR3 is built from 19 residues. CDR3 protein: CASSYRQGKGLASYYEQYF. As DNA, the CDR3 is TGTGCCAGCAGTTACAGACAGGGAAAGGGCCTAGCGTCGTACTACGAGCAGTACTTC. Filled out from reference TRBV7-2 and TRBJ2-7, the complete variable domain reads GAGVSQSPSNKVTEKGKDVELRCDPISGHTALYWYRQSLGQGLEFLIYFQGNSAPDKSGLPSDRFSAERTGGSVSTLTIQRTQQEDSAVYLCASSYRQGKGLASYYEQYFGPGTRLTVT.

At least ten counts were recorded for this clonotype. CDR3 protein: CASSYSPAGIAYGYTF. CDR3 DNA sequence: TGTGCCAGCAGTTACTCCCCAGCAGGGATCGCCTATGGCTACACCTTC. The chain is built from TRBV6-5 and TRBJ1-2; D is possibly TRBD1 (5 bases). The CDR3 length is 16 residues. Trimming left V 0 bases short and J 4 bases short, with 15 bases between. The germline V gene has CDR1 MNHEY and CDR2 SVGAGI.

This clonotype was observed many times. The chain recombines TRBV20-1 with TRBJ2-3; 10 bases are a match to TRBD2. There are 15 residues in the CDR3. The J segment lost 4 bases and the V segment lost 6 bases, leaving 10 bases of the junction unmatched. Germline CDR1 is DFQATT and CDR2 is SNEGSKA (reference sequence). The CDR3 spells CSAAPASGRSDTQYF. The CDR3 coding sequence is TGCAGTGCAGCCCCAGCTAGCGGGAGATCAGATACGCAGTATTTT.

This clonotype was observed a handful of times. This chain joins TRBV27 and TRBJ1-2, with D perhaps matching TRBD1 (6 bases). CDR1 and CDR2 from the germline V gene are MNHEY and SMNVEV (reference sequence). This CDR3 comprises 13 residues. The ends were cut back, 8 bases at V and 4 bases at J, with 14 bases in the middle. In DNA form, the CDR3 reads TGTGCCAGCGAGAAGGACAGTCTCTATGGCTACACCTTC. It codes for CASEKDSLYGYTF.

In this sample, this clonotype turned up a few times. The J gene is TRBJ2-3, the V gene TRBV5-1, with TRBD2 matching over 7 bases. The CDR3 loop spans 16 amino acids. J was trimmed by 2 bases and V by 7 bases; bases with no gene match: 13. CDR1 is SGHRS and CDR2 is YFSETQ in the germline V gene. The CDR3 reads CASRRAAGSSTDTQYF. In DNA form, the CDR3 reads TGCGCCAGCCGACGGGCAGCGGGGTCTTCCACAGATACGCAGTATTTT.

This clonotype was counted only a few times. This chain links TRBV7-3 with TRBJ2-2; no definite D call. The CDR3 is made up of 15 amino acids. Germline CDR1 is SGHTA and CDR2 is FQGTGA. V was trimmed by 5 bases and J by 0 bases, leaving 10 bases between them. CDR3 bases: TGTGCCAGCAGCGCAGACCCGGCGAACACCGGGGAGCTGTTTTTT. Encoded protein: CASSADPANTGELFF.

The V and J genes are TRBV5-5 and TRBJ1-2; 10 positions match TRBD1. Germline V lookup: CDR1 SGHKS, CDR2 YYEKEE (reference sequence). The J segment lost 8 bases and the V segment lost 0 bases, leaving 10 bases of the junction unmatched. The CDR3 is 16 amino acids. The CDR3 protein is CASSLGQGAILGGYTF. In DNA form, the CDR3 reads TGTGCCAGCAGCTTGGGACAGGGGGCAATCTTGGGCGGCTACACCTTC.

The chain has TRBV9 and TRBJ1-1; D not resolved. V lost 7 bases and J lost 7, with 23 bases in between. Germline CDR1 is SGDLS and CDR2 is YYNGEE. The CDR3 runs to 15 residues. CDR3 sequence: CASGATADQAGEAFF. CDR3 DNA sequence: TGTGCCAGCGGCGCAACGGCCGACCAAGCGGGTGAAGCTTTCTTT. Drawing the rest from reference TRBV9 and TRBJ1-1, the complete variable domain is DSGVTQTPKHLITATGQRVTLRCSPRSGDLSVYWYQQSLDQGLQFLIQYYNGEERAKGNILERFSAQQFPDLHSELNLSSLELGDSALYFCASGATADQAGEAFFGQGTRLTVV.

The V and J genes are TRBV7-2 and TRBJ1-2; perhaps TRBD1 as D (5 bases). Trimming cost V 5 bases and J 6 bases, with 19 bases left between them. The germline V gene has CDR1 SGHTA and CDR2 FQGNSA. This CDR3 contains 15 residues. CDR3 sequence: CASSPGSGPGHGYTF. The CDR3, as DNA: TGTGCCAGCAGCCCTGGGTCGGGACCTGGGCATGGCTACACCTTC.

The chain joins TRBV19 to TRBJ1-5; D remains ambiguous. V was clipped by 5 bases and J by 2 bases, with 10 bases between them. This CDR3 is built from 14 residues. Looked up from germline, CDR1 is LNHDA and CDR2 is SQIVND (reference sequence). The CDR3 bases are TGTGCCAGTAGTTGGCAAAGGGGCAATCAGCCCCAGCATTTT. Translation: CASSWQRGNQPQHF.

This clonotype was observed at least ten times. V is TRBV9 and J is TRBJ2-1; D unresolved. This CDR3 has 14 residues. Per the germline V gene, CDR1 is SGDLS and CDR2 is YYNGEE. The V and J ends lost 0 bases and 8 bases respectively, with 12 bases between them. The CDR3 region has the DNA TGTGCCAGCAGCGTAGCGGGCGATGAGGATGAGCAGTTCTTC. This translates into CASSVAGDEDEQFF.

This clonotype was seen at least ten times. CDR3 DNA: TGTGCCAGCAGCTTAGGCCTCTTCCGAGGGGAGACCCAGTACTTC. This encodes CASSLGLFRGETQYF. The rearrangement joins TRBV7-3 to TRBJ2-5; tentative D call: TRBD2 (5 bases). The CDR3 runs 15 residues. V was pared by 2 bases and J by 5 bases, with 15 bases between. Germline V lookup: CDR1 SGHTA, CDR2 FQGTGA.